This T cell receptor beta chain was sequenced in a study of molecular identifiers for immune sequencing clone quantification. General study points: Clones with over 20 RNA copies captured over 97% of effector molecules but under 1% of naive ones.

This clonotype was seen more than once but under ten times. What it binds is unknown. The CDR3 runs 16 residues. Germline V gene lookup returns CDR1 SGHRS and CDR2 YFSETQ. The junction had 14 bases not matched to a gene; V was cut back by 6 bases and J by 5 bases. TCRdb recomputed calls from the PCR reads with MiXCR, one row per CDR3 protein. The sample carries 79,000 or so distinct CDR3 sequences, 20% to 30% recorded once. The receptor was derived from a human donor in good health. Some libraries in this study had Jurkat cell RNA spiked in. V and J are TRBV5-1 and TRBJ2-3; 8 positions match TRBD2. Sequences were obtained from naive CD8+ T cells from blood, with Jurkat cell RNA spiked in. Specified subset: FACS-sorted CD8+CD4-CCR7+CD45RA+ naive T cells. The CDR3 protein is CASTFDLAGGEDTQYF. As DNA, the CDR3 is TGCGCCAGCACTTTCGATCTAGCGGGCGGGGAAGATACGCAGTATTTT.